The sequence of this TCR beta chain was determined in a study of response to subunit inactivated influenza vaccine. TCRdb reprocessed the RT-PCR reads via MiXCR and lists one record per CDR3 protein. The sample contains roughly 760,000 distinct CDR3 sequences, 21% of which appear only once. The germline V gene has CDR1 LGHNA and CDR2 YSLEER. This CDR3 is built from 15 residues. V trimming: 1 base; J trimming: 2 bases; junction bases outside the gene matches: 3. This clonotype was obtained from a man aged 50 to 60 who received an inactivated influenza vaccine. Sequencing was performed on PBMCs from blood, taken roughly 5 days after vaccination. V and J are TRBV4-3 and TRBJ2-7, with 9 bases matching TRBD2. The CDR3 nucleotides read TGCGCCAGCAGCCAAGGACTAGCGGTTACCTACGAGCAGTACTTC. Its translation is CASSQGLAVTYEQYF.